This T cell receptor (beta chain) was profiled in a study of shared clonotypes between healthy human individuals. Study observations and caveats: Naive subsets typically showed greater estimated richness than memory subsets. Among non-shared clonotypes, generation probabilities were lower than among those shared by all four donors.

Between the trimmed V and J ends, which lost 8 bases and 1 base, there was a span of 17 bases. Germline V gene lookup returns CDR1 SNHLY and CDR2 FYNNEI. This CDR3 has 15 residues. Across several immunoSEQ plates, the genomic DNA of each subset was split evenly. Using 200 ng DNA, around 30,000 T cell genomes, the sorted-subset replicate PCRs were run. The assay was immunoSEQ multiplex PCR, and TCRdb's table has in-frame clones only and misses some. There are 500,000 to 550,000 clones in the sample; approximately 94% occur only once, and nearly 0.065% lies in the top ten. With respect to this clone: The antigen is not known.

Sequencing was performed on naive CD4+ T cells sorted from blood. Sample subset: CD45RA+ positively selected. The sequence was collected from a woman aged 25 to 39 in good health. This sequence joins TRBV2 and TRBJ1-2; tentatively, D is TRBD1 (5 bases). The CDR3 loop is CASVRFLGLNYGYTF. DNA for the CDR3: TGTGCCAGCGTGAGGTTTTTGGGACTTAACTATGGCTACACCTTC.